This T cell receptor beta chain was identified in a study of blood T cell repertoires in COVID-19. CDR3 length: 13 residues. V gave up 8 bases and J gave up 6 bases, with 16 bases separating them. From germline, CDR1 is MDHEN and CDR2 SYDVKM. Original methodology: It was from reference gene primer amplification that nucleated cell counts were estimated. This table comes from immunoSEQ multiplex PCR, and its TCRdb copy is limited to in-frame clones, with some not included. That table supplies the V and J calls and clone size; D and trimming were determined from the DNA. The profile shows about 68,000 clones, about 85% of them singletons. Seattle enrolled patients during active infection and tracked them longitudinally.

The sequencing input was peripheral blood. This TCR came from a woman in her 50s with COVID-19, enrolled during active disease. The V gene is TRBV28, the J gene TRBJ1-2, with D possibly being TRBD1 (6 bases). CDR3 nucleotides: TGTGCCAGCTTAGTGGGGGGGCAGCATGGCTACACCTTC. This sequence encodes CASLVGGQHGYTF.